The TCR beta chain under discussion was sequenced for a study of T cell responses to AZD1222 COVID-19 vaccine. Germline values: CDR1 SGHNT, CDR2 YYREEE (reference sequence). V lost 4 bases and J lost 4; bases outside the gene matches: 8. The CDR3 is 14 residues long. Produced via immunoSEQ multiplex PCR; TCRdb's table is partial and in-frame only. The sample includes over 150,000 clones, more than 75% of them seen just once. The sequence derives from an adult who received the AZD1222 COVID-19 vaccine. This rearrangement joins TRBV5-4 to TRBJ2-7; 7 bases align to TRBD1. The sample in question was peripheral blood, obtained 28 days after the second AZD1222 dose. CDR3 sequence reads: CASSLGTAHYEQYF. In DNA form, the CDR3 reads TGTGCCAGCAGCCTTGGGACAGCTCATTACGAGCAGTACTTC.